The 18 T cell receptor beta chains listed next were all sequenced from one sample in a study of brain T cells in children with intractable seizures. The time point was: blood from clinic visit 5 months post-surgery; TSC patient then seizure free. Method: immunoSEQ multiplex PCR; TCRdb's copy keeps in-frame clones and lacks some. The sample has around 340,000 clones, roughly 92% seen once; the top ten hold 5% to 7%. The sequenced sample was peripheral blood, obtained roughly 5 months after surgery. The origin of the receptors is a boy under three years old with tuberous sclerosis and intractable seizures.

The chain links TRBV6-5 to TRBJ2-5; no clear D. Germline CDR1 and CDR2: MNHEY and SVGAGI. Trimming removed 8 bases from V and 8 bases from J, with 9 bases in between. The length of the CDR3 is 10 residues. The CDR3 loop reads CASGHGTQYF. The CDR3 coding sequence is TGTGCCAGCGGGCATGGTACCCAGTACTTC.

The chain has TRBV6-2 or TRBV6-3 and TRBJ2-4; 14 bases are a match to TRBD2. Germline CDR1 reads MNHEY; CDR2 reads SVGEGT. CDR3 length equals 16 residues. V shed 5 bases, J shed 5 bases, and the junction held 5 bases outside the gene matches. The CDR3 bases are TGTGCCAGCAGTCCGGGGACTAGCGGGAGCCAAAACATTCAGTACTTC. Its translation is CASSPGTSGSQNIQYF.

The chain joins TRBV24-1 to TRBJ2-3; D gene ambiguous. Germline CDR1 KGHDR, CDR2 SFDVKD. The V end lost 5 bases, the J end lost 2 bases, and 13 bases lay between the germline ends. This CDR3 is 15 amino acids long. In DNA, the CDR3 is TGTGCCACCAGTGTAGGCGGATCCTTCACAGATACGCAGTATTTT. Protein: CATSVGGSFTDTQYF.

The chain is built from TRBV7-9 and TRBJ2-2; 7 bases are shared with TRBD2. The V gene's germline CDR1 is SEHNR and CDR2 FQNEAQ (reference sequence). The CDR3 spans 18 residues. The J segment lost 4 bases and the V segment lost 1 base, leaving 12 bases of the junction unmatched. CDR3 sequence reads: CASSLGFTREAPTGELFF. CDR3 nucleotides: TGTGCCAGCAGCTTAGGATTTACTCGGGAGGCCCCCACCGGGGAGCTGTTTTTT.

The chain has TRBV27 and TRBJ2-1, with D possibly called TRBD1 or TRBD2 (6 bases each). From germline, CDR1 is MNHEY and CDR2 SMNVEV (reference sequence). This CDR3 is built from 16 residues. Trimming pared 6 bases from V and 0 bases from J, leaving 15 bases between. In nucleotides, the CDR3 is TGTGCCAGCAGGTTTGGGGGGCGAAACTCCTACAATGAGCAGTTCTTC. Protein sequence: CASRFGGRNSYNEQFF.

This sequence joins TRBV9 and TRBJ1-5; no reliable D call. V was shortened by 4 bases and J by 2 bases, with 10 bases between the two germline ends. Germline lookup yields CDR1 SGDLS and CDR2 YYNGEE. The CDR3 runs 14 residues. Here the CDR3 reads CASSSLGGNQPQHF. The CDR3 region has the DNA TGTGCCAGCAGCTCGCTCGGGGGCAATCAGCCCCAGCATTTT.

This clone was counted a single time. The gene calls are TRBV27 and TRBJ2-7, with 9 bases aligning to TRBD1. The germline V gene has CDR1 MNHEY and CDR2 SMNVEV (reference sequence). V was clipped by 3 bases and J by 2 bases; unmatched bases: 8. CDR3 length: 16 amino acids. The DNA of the CDR3 is TGTGCCAGCAGTTTGACAACCGGGACAGGGCCCTACGAGCAGTACTTC. Protein sequence: CASSLTTGTGPYEQYF.

V is TRBV3-1 (or the pseudogene TRBV3-2) and J is TRBJ2-1; D gene ambiguous. The CDR3 totals 16 residues. CDR1 is LGHDT, CDR2 YNNKEL, per germline (reference sequence). The V end lost 1 base, the J end lost 5 bases, and 15 bases lay between the germline ends. This chain's CDR3 is CASSQVGVLNNNEQFF. CDR3 bases: TGTGCCAGCAGCCAAGTAGGCGTACTCAATAACAATGAGCAGTTCTTC.

This sequence joins TRBV7-9 and TRBJ1-4, with D perhaps matching TRBD1 (5 bases). CDR1 is SEHNR, CDR2 FQNEAQ, per germline (reference sequence). The CDR3 is 14 amino acids. The V end lost 1 base, the J end lost 7 bases, and 10 bases lay between the germline ends. The CDR3 region has the DNA TGTGCCAGCAGCTTAGAGGGGCAACGTGAAAAACTGTTTTTT. It translates to CASSLEGQREKLFF.

The V call is TRBV9, the J call TRBJ2-1; D may be TRBD1 (6 bases). The CDR3 has 15 amino acids. The V gene's germline CDR1 is SGDLS and CDR2 YYNGEE. V lost 1 base, J lost 3 bases, and 11 bases lay in between. The CDR3 protein is CASSVQRGSYNEQFF. In DNA form, the CDR3 reads TGTGCCAGCAGCGTACAAAGGGGGAGCTACAATGAGCAGTTCTTC.

The chain recombines TRBV11-3 with TRBJ2-3; 8 nucleotides align to TRBD1. V lost 5 bases and J lost 5; bases outside the gene matches: 6. Looked up from germline, CDR1 is SGHNT and CDR2 is YENEEA. The CDR3 has 14 residues. The CDR3 DNA is TGTGCCAGCAGCACGCGACAGGGGTTAGATACGCAGTATTTT. As protein: CASSTRQGLDTQYF.

CDR3 in DNA: TGTGCCAGCAGCGTAGATCTGCGACAGGATGTTTTTAACACTGAAGCTTTCTTT. It codes for CASSVDLRQDVFNTEAFF. The chain employs TRBV9 and TRBJ1-1; D is possibly TRBD1 (6 bases). V was clipped by 0 bases and J by 2 bases, with 20 bases between them. The germline V gene encodes CDR1 SGDLS and CDR2 YYNGEE. The CDR3 length is 18 residues.

The chain employs TRBV7-6 and TRBJ2-7; weak D call: TRBD1 (6 bases). The CDR3 totals 13 residues. V was shortened by 3 bases and J by 1 base, with 7 bases between the two germline ends. Germline CDR1 and CDR2: SGHVS and FNYEAQ. The CDR3 nucleotides read TGTGCCAGCAGCTTGGACAGTTCCTACGAGCAGTACTTC. Translating gives CASSLDSSYEQYF. Looking up the rest from reference TRBV7-6 and TRBJ2-7 gives the full variable domain: GAGVSQSPRYKVTKRGQDVALRCDPISGHVSLYWYRQALGQGPEFLTYFNYEAQQDKSGLPNDRFSAERPEGSISTLTIQRTEQRDSAMYRCASSLDSSYEQYFGPGTRLTVT.

This CDR3 reads CATSKQSYSNQPQHF. The CDR3 region has the DNA TGTGCCACCAGCAAACAGAGTTATAGCAATCAGCCCCAGCATTTT. The chain uses TRBV15 and TRBJ1-5, with D unclear. Trimming took 4 bases from V and 0 from J, leaving 10 bases between them. CDR1 and CDR2 from the germline V gene are LNHNV and YYDKDF (reference sequence). There are 15 residues in the CDR3.

The chain is built from TRBV19 and TRBJ1-1, with a weak D call TRBD1 (5 bases). Trimming stripped 1 base from V and 4 bases from J, with 10 bases between. The CDR3 has 14 residues. Germline V lookup: CDR1 LNHDA, CDR2 SQIVND (reference sequence). For the CDR3, the DNA is TGTGCCAGTAGTATAGCCAGGGCAACCACTGAAGCTTTCTTT. It codes for CASSIARATTEAFF.

V gene TRBV10-3 combines with J gene TRBJ1-2; no clear D. Per the germline V gene, CDR1 is ENHRY and CDR2 is SYGVKD. V was clipped by 4 bases and J by 7 bases, with 10 bases between them. The CDR3 loop spans 12 amino acids. CDR3: CAISGVSGGYTF. The CDR3 nucleotides are TGTGCCATCAGTGGGGTTAGTGGTGGCTACACCTTC.

The chain recombines TRBV28 with TRBJ2-5; 7 bases align to TRBD2. The CDR3 loop spans 14 amino acids. Germline CDR1 reads MDHEN; CDR2 reads SYDVKM. Germline trimming cut 3 bases from V and 5 bases from J; bases unmatched to any gene: 6. CDR3 sequence reads: CASSLYGGRETQYF. CDR3 nucleotide sequence: TGTGCCAGCAGTTTGTACGGGGGGAGGGAGACCCAGTACTTC.

This clone was seen only once. This rearrangement joins TRBV11-3 to TRBJ2-7; 8 bases fit TRBD1. The CDR3 has 16 amino acids. Looked up from germline, CDR1 is SGHNT and CDR2 is YENEEA. Germline trimming cut 5 bases from V and 0 bases from J; bases unmatched to any gene: 9. Here the CDR3 DNA reads TGTGCCAGCAGCCGGGGGACAGGCCATTTCTCCTACGAGCAGTACTTC. Translating it yields CASSRGTGHFSYEQYF. Complete variable domain (other parts from reference TRBV11-3 and TRBJ2-7): EAGVVQSPRYKIIEKKQPVAFWCNPISGHNTLYWYLQNLGQGPELLIRYENEEAVDDSQLPKDRFSAERLKGVDSTLKIQPAELGDSAVYLCASSRGTGHFSYEQYFGPGTRLTVT.